One and the same sample provided the 31 T cell receptor beta chains below, sequenced in a study of cytotoxic CD8 clonotypes in ibrutinib-treated CLL. The data were produced by immunoSEQ multiplex PCR, yet TCRdb's version contains in-frame clones alone and is incomplete. The table lists 70,000 to 85,000 clones, around 84% of them singletons. Sequenced material: PBMCs, taken at disease progression, from a patient treated with ibrutinib. These receptors were taken from a human donor with chronic lymphocytic leukemia.

This chain joins TRBV29-1 and TRBJ2-5; D ambiguous. Germline V CDR1 and CDR2: SQVTM, ANQGSEA. The CDR3 runs 13 residues. The V and J ends lost 3 bases and 5 bases respectively, with 13 bases between them. The CDR3 DNA is TGCAGCGTTGATTTCTGGGTCGGGGAGACCCAGTACTTC. It is translated as CSVDFWVGETQYF.

The rearrangement uses TRBV11-1 and TRBJ2-3; perhaps TRBD2 as D (6 bases). Trimming shortened V by 5 bases and J by 3 bases, and 12 bases separated the two germline ends. The CDR3 length is 14 residues. Germline V gene data show CDR1 as SGHAT and CDR2 as FQDESV (reference sequence). The CDR3 reads CASSPGRDTDTQYF. CDR3 DNA: TGTGCCAGCAGCCCGGGGCGGGATACAGATACGCAGTATTTT.

This rearrangement joins TRBV15 to TRBJ2-2; 8 nucleotides match TRBD1. The CDR3 is 15 amino acids. Germline values: CDR1 LNHNV, CDR2 YYDKDF (reference sequence). The ends lost 3 bases at V and 7 bases at J; junction bases unmatched: 7. As DNA, the CDR3 is TGTGCCACCAGCAGGACAGGGGCGGATTACGGGGAGCTGTTTTTT. This codes for CATSRTGADYGELFF.

The genes are TRBV27 and TRBJ2-5, with TRBD2 matching 15 bases. This CDR3 region has 16 residues. The trim removed 4 bases at V and 5 bases at J, leaving 5 bases unmatched. Germline V gives CDR1 MNHEY, CDR2 SMNVEV (reference sequence). CDR3 coding DNA: TGTGCCAGCAGTTCGGGACTAGCGGGGGGCTTGGAGACCCAGTACTTC. Translation: CASSSGLAGGLETQYF.

The V gene is TRBV20-1, the J gene TRBJ2-7; D not resolved. This CDR3 is 11 amino acids long. The V gene's germline CDR1 is DFQATT and CDR2 SNEGSKA (reference sequence). Deletions cut 6 bases from V and 3 bases from J, with 9 bases between. The DNA for the CDR3 is TGCAGTGCGTTTCTGGACTACGAGCAGTACTTC. The encoded protein is CSAFLDYEQYF.

This rearrangement joins TRBV12-5 to TRBJ1-2; the D is unclear. CDR1 is LGHNT and CDR2 is FRNRAP in the germline V gene. CDR3 length: 13 residues. The ends were cut back, 3 bases at V and 1 base at J, with 6 bases in the middle. Here the CDR3 reads CASGFGDNYGYTF. The CDR3 DNA reads TGTGCTAGTGGTTTTGGGGATAACTATGGCTACACCTTC.

This chain connects TRBV7-2 to TRBJ1-5, with D tentatively TRBD1 (6 bases). CDR3 length: 15 amino acids. Trimming removed 5 bases at V and 1 base at J, with 12 bases between. The germline V gene has CDR1 SGHTA and CDR2 FQGNSA. The CDR3 coding sequence is TGTGCCAGCAGCATTACTGGACAGAGCAATCAGCCCCAGCATTTT. Translated: CASSITGQSNQPQHF.

A few counts support this clone. This chain uses TRBV15 with TRBJ1-1; 7 bases match TRBD1. The germline gives CDR1 LNHNV, CDR2 YYDKDF (reference sequence). The length of the CDR3 is 13 residues. V lost 9 bases, J lost 0 bases, and 4 bases stayed unmatched. The CDR3 bases are TGTGCCACATCGGGACAGCTGAACACTGAAGCTTTCTTT. It translates to CATSGQLNTEAFF.

The chain has TRBV25-1 and TRBJ1-4; D is ambiguous. Per germline, CDR1 MGHDK and CDR2 SYGVNS. Trimming left V 5 bases short and J 2 bases short, with 9 bases between. This CDR3 has 14 amino acids. CDR3 sequence reads: CASSFADTNEKLFF. DNA for the CDR3: TGTGCCAGCAGTTTTGCTGATACTAATGAAAAACTGTTTTTT.

This rearrangement joins TRBV5-4 to TRBJ2-7; D gene ambiguous. Trimming pared 0 bases from V and 4 bases from J, leaving 8 bases between. CDR3 length equals 13 residues. The germline gives CDR1 SGHNT, CDR2 YYREEE (reference sequence). The CDR3 region has the DNA TGTGCCAGCAGCTTGGAAAGTGGATACGAGCAGTACTTC. It encodes CASSLESGYEQYF.

J is TRBJ1-1 and V is TRBV10-3; D not resolved. The CDR3 has 15 amino acids. Germline V CDR1 and CDR2: ENHRY, SYGVKD. V shed 2 bases and J shed 0 bases, with 10 bases lying between them. CDR3 in amino acids: CAISEGQLLNTEAFF. The CDR3 region has the DNA TGTGCCATCAGTGAGGGTCAGCTATTGAACACTGAAGCTTTCTTT.

The genes are TRBV7-8 and TRBJ2-7; 12 bases line up with TRBD2. Germline CDR1 and CDR2: SGHVS and FQNEAQ. This CDR3 is 15 amino acids long. The V and J ends lost 2 bases and 4 bases, in that order; junction bases with no gene match: 3. The CDR3: CASSLYGTSGYEQYF. CDR3 in DNA: TGTGCCAGCAGCTTATACGGGACTAGCGGGTACGAGCAGTACTTC.

V gene TRBV28 combines with J gene TRBJ2-1; TRBD2 aligns across 14 bases. V lost 2 bases, J lost 8 bases, and 2 bases stayed unmatched. The CDR3 extends over 15 amino acids. Germline V gene data show CDR1 as MDHEN and CDR2 as SYDVKM. Written as DNA, the CDR3 is TGTGCCAGCAGTTTAGGGACTAGCGGGGGATATGAGCAGTTCTTC. Translation gives CASSLGTSGGYEQFF. The full variable domain, its missing parts supplied by reference TRBV28 and TRBJ2-1, is DVKVTQSSRYLVKRTGEKVFLECVQDMDHENMFWYRQDPGLGLRLIYFSYDVKMKEKGDIPEGYSVSREKKERFSLILESASTNQTSMYLCASSLGTSGGYEQFFGPGTRLTVL.

This chain joins TRBV6-6 and TRBJ1-4, with D tentatively TRBD1 (6 bases). V lost 7 bases to trimming and J lost 4 bases, with 13 bases between them. The CDR3 extends over 14 amino acids. Germline CDR1 MNHNY, CDR2 SVGAGI (reference sequence). CDR3 nucleotide sequence: TGTGCCAGCACTTTCGGACAGCTTAATGAAAAACTGTTTTTT. It is translated as CASTFGQLNEKLFF.

This clone was counted a few times. The gene calls are TRBV6-1 and TRBJ1-3; 7 nucleotides align to TRBD1. The CDR3 has 15 residues. Germline V gene lookup returns CDR1 MNHNS and CDR2 SASEGT. V shed 4 bases and J 3 bases; nucleotides not matched to a gene: 6. The CDR3 loop is CASSVGRGFGNTIYF. In DNA, the CDR3 is TGTGCCAGCAGTGTTGGCAGGGGGTTTGGAAACACCATATATTTT.

The CDR3 protein is CASSPAQGQGYTF. The CDR3 region has the DNA TGTGCCAGCAGCCCCGCACAGGGGCAGGGCTACACCTTC. V gene TRBV5-4 combines with J gene TRBJ1-2; the match to TRBD1 covers 7 bases. This CDR3 comprises 13 residues. The trim removed 4 bases at V and 8 bases at J, leaving 8 bases unmatched. Germline CDR1 is SGHNT and CDR2 is YYREEE (reference sequence).

This chain joins TRBV7-8 and TRBJ2-1, with D possibly TRBD1 on 6 matching bases. The CDR3 is made up of 15 amino acids. Trimming stripped 5 bases from V and 1 base from J, with 12 bases between. Germline V gene lookup returns CDR1 SGHVS and CDR2 FQNEAQ. The CDR3 DNA reads as TGTGCCAGCAGCGGCAACAGGGCGTCCTACAATGAGCAGTTCTTC. Translated: CASSGNRASYNEQFF.

The V gene is TRBV5-5, the J gene TRBJ2-5; 9 bases fit TRBD2. Germline V lookup: CDR1 SGHKS, CDR2 YYEKEE (reference sequence). CDR3 size: 14 residues. V gave up 3 bases and J gave up 5 bases; unmatched junction bases: 5. CDR3 region: CASSSGLAKETQYF. CDR3 nucleotides: TGTGCCAGCAGCTCCGGACTAGCGAAGGAGACCCAGTACTTC.

CDR3 loop: CASSSTGGSDEQYF. The CDR3 coding sequence is TGCGCCAGCAGCTCGACAGGGGGAAGTGACGAGCAGTACTTC. The chain recombines TRBV5-1 with TRBJ2-7; 9 bases line up with TRBD1. With 3 bases clipped from V and 5 bases from J, the junction kept 6 bases outside the gene matches. Germline V gene lookup returns CDR1 SGHRS and CDR2 YFSETQ. The CDR3 covers 14 residues.

V gene TRBV6-5 combines with J gene TRBJ1-5; weak D call: TRBD1 (6 bases). There are 12 residues in the CDR3. V shed 2 bases and J shed 9 bases, with 8 bases lying between them. The germline V gene has CDR1 MNHEY and CDR2 SVGAGI. The CDR3 nucleotides are TGTGCCAGCAGTTACCTACAGGGGCCCCAGCATTTT. Protein: CASSYLQGPQHF.

This rearrangement joins TRBV28 to TRBJ2-1; 13 positions agree with TRBD2. The length of the CDR3 is 16 residues. Per germline, CDR1 MDHEN and CDR2 SYDVKM. Trimming took 5 bases from V and 8 from J; bases not matched to a gene: 9. The chain's CDR3 is CASSQGLAGVLDEQFF. CDR3 DNA sequence: TGTGCCAGCAGTCAAGGACTAGCGGGGGTATTGGATGAGCAGTTCTTC.

This clone appeared many times. The chain has TRBV6-5 and TRBJ1-1; D not certain. Trimming shortened V by 1 base and J by 0 bases, and 9 bases separated the two germline ends. CDR3 length equals 15 residues. Looked up from germline, CDR1 is MNHEY and CDR2 is SVGAGI. CDR3 in amino acids: CASSYWQLMNTEAFF. CDR3 DNA: TGTGCCAGCAGTTACTGGCAGCTTATGAACACTGAAGCTTTCTTT.

This chain joins TRBV19 and TRBJ2-3; 10 positions agree with TRBD2. Germline V gives CDR1 LNHDA, CDR2 SQIVND (reference sequence). The length of the CDR3 is 15 residues. The J segment lost 10 bases and the V segment lost 3 bases, leaving 10 bases of the junction unmatched. The CDR3 reads CASSMPSGSRNSQYF. The CDR3 DNA reads TGTGCCAGTAGTATGCCTAGCGGGAGTAGGAACTCGCAGTATTTT.

The chain joins TRBV28 to TRBJ2-5; 7 positions agree with TRBD1. Germline-derived CDR1 and CDR2 are MDHEN and SYDVKM. The CDR3 is made up of 13 amino acids. The junction had 6 bases not matched to a gene; V was cut back by 6 bases and J by 5 bases. The CDR3 nucleotides are TGTGCCAGCAGAAGGGGGCCGGCGGAGACCCAGTACTTC. Translating gives CASRRGPAETQYF.

As for this clone: This likely reflects a read error, since a far larger clone is one base away. Distinct nucleotide sequences in the sample also encode this CDR3. The V call is TRBV5-1, the J call TRBJ1-5; the D is unclear. The CDR3 contains 15 residues. The germline CDR1 and CDR2 sequences are SGHRS and YFSETQ. The ends were cut back, 4 bases at V and 3 bases at J, with 14 bases in the middle. CDR3 sequence: CASSPEDSANQPQHF. DNA of the CDR3: TGCGCCAGCAGCCCGGAAGATAGTGCCAATCAGCCCCAGCATTTT.

The chain recombines TRBV27 with TRBJ1-4; the D gene is possibly TRBD1 (5 bases). Looked up from germline, CDR1 is MNHEY and CDR2 is SMNVEV (reference sequence). V was clipped by 8 bases and J by 2 bases, with 12 bases between them. The CDR3 has 14 amino acids. CDR3 residues: CASGGVATNEKLFF. CDR3 coding DNA: TGTGCCAGCGGGGGGGTTGCGACTAATGAAAAACTGTTTTTT.

This clone was picked up one time. This rearrangement joins TRBV5-6 to TRBJ2-7, with unresolved D. The germline V gene encodes CDR1 SGHDT and CDR2 YYEEEE. The ends were cut back, 3 bases at V and 3 bases at J, with 7 bases in the middle. The CDR3 is 12 amino acids. The DNA for the CDR3 is TGTGCCAGCAGCTATTACAACTACGAGCAGTACTTC. This gives the protein CASSYYNYEQYF. The variable domain in full, with the rest retrieved from reference TRBV5-6 and TRBJ2-7, is DAGVTQSPTHLIKTRGQQVTLRCSPKSGHDTVSWYQQALGQGPQFIFQYYEEEERQRGNFPDRFSGHQFPNYSSELNVNALLLGDSALYLCASSYYNYEQYFGPGTRLTVT.

CDR3 DNA: TGTGCCAGCAGCTTGGGCGGCTTCCAAGAGACCCAGTACTTC. It encodes CASSLGGFQETQYF. This chain connects TRBV7-7 to TRBJ2-5; D call uncertain. The CDR3 contains 14 residues. The V and J ends lost 3 bases and 1 base respectively, with 9 bases between them. The germline V gene encodes CDR1 SSHAT and CDR2 FNYEAQ (reference sequence).

Here the CDR3 reads CASSFVPIGTAIDNTEAFF. CDR3 nucleotides: TGCGCCAGCAGCTTTGTTCCGATCGGGACAGCAATAGACAACACTGAAGCTTTCTTT. The chain has TRBV5-1 and TRBJ1-1; 7 bases align to TRBD1. CDR1 and CDR2 from the germline V gene are SGHRS and YFSETQ. The CDR3 runs 19 residues. The junction had 18 bases not matched to a gene; V was cut back by 2 bases and J by 2 bases.

V usage is TRBV28 and J usage is TRBJ2-1, with TRBD1 matching 11 bases. The germline V gene encodes CDR1 MDHEN and CDR2 SYDVKM. The CDR3 sequence is 15 residues long. Losses at the gene ends were 6 bases for V and 8 bases for J; bases not matched to a gene: 9. The CDR3 region has the DNA TGTGCCAGCAGCCAAGGACAGGGGGCGACCCATGAGCAGTTCTTC. Translating gives CASSQGQGATHEQFF.

The CDR3 DNA is TGTGCCAGCAGCGGTTACAAGGGAAACACCGGGGAGCTGTTTTTT. Encoded protein: CASSGYKGNTGELFF. The gene calls are TRBV11-1 and TRBJ2-2; D uncertain. The germline gives CDR1 SGHAT, CDR2 FQDESV (reference sequence). V lost 5 bases to trimming and J lost 2 bases, with 12 bases between them. The CDR3 is made up of 15 amino acids.